The clone carrying this T cell receptor beta chain was seen once. The CDR3 is made up of 15 amino acids. Trimming at V came to 2 bases and at J to 3 bases, leaving 5 bases not matched to a gene. Germline assignment: CDR1 LNHDA and CDR2 SQIVND (reference sequence). Method: immunoSEQ multiplex PCR; TCRdb's copy keeps in-frame clones and lacks some. The sample lists about 40,000 clones; 80% to 90% were seen once. This sample is drawn from a study of sequential checkpoint blockade in melanoma. Looking at the study overall: First-line arms were nivolumab then ipilimumab, or the reverse, randomized 1:1. Maintenance nivolumab came after either treatment sequence.

This sample's treatment: randomized to nivolumab then ipilimumab (arm A) or the reverse (arm B). No patient had prior DNA-damaging chemotherapy. V gene TRBV19 combines with J gene TRBJ2-3, with 7 bases aligning to TRBD1. Sequenced here: CD8+ T cells sorted from blood (inferred from file names), sampled from a patient given nivolumab and ipilimumab in sequence. The receptor comes from a human donor with melanoma. In DNA form, the CDR3 reads TGTGCCAGTAGTATAATGGCAGGGGGAACAGATACGCAGTATTTT. Its protein product is CASSIMAGGTDTQYF.